A selection of T cell receptor beta chains follows, all from one sample in a study of control samples from healthy donors and cancer patients. The method was immunoSEQ multiplex PCR; TCRdb's version includes in-frame clones alone and lacks a portion of them. This table holds around 50,000 clones, around 85% found once. The sequenced sample was PBMCs. Receptor source: a woman aged 50 to 60 with lung cancer. Both conserved end residues are part of each CDR3. D genes are given only for firm matches. Rows may omit the clone size; those that give it use once, few, many or a size class.

d_gene	v_gene	j_gene	abundance	CDR3nt	CDR3aa
TRBD1	TRBV18	TRBJ1-1	-	TGTGCCAGCTCACCATCCGGGACAGTCACGAACACTGAAGCTTTCTTT	CASSPSGTVTNTEAFF
-	TRBV20-1	TRBJ1-1	-	TGCAGTGGTCAGGGTAACACTGAAGCTTTCTTT	CSGQGNTEAFF
TRBD1	TRBV5-1	TRBJ2-1	-	TGCGCCAGCAGCGCCGGGACAGAGGCTTACAATGAGCAGTTCTTC	CASSAGTEAYNEQFF
-	TRBV6-5	TRBJ2-7	-	TGTGCCAGCAGTTACATGATCCCCCCCTACGAGCAGTACTTC	CASSYMIPPYEQYF
TRBD1	TRBV2	TRBJ2-3	-	TGTGCCAGCTTGGGACAGGGTCTGACTAGCACAGATACGCAGTATTTT	CASLGQGLTSTDTQYF
TRBD1	TRBV6-6	TRBJ1-2	-	TGTGCCAGCTTCGTTAAGGGAGGGGGCGACTATGGCTACACCTTC	CASFVKGGGDYGYTF
TRBD1	TRBV4-3	TRBJ1-2	-	TGCGCCAGCAGCCAAGACGACAGGGGGAACTATGGCTACACCTTC	CASSQDDRGNYGYTF
TRBD1	TRBV29-1	TRBJ2-1	-	TGCAGCGTCACAGGGGGTGAGACTTCGCAGTTCTTC	CSVTGGETSQFF
-	TRBV15	TRBJ1-2	-	TGTGCCACCAGCAGAGATAACAGCAACTATGGCTACACCTTC	CATSRDNSNYGYTF
-	TRBV5-1	TRBJ1-1	-	TGCGCCAGCAGCTTTGTCGTGGGTATGAACACTGAAGCTTTCTTT	CASSFVVGMNTEAFF
-	TRBV12-5	TRBJ2-2	-	TGTGCTAGTGGGGAAGACACCGGGGAGCTGTTTTTT	CASGEDTGELFF
-	TRBV7-2	TRBJ2-5	few	TGTGCCAGCAGACCTGGGTCCGGTTGGGAGACCCAGTACTTC	CASRPGSGWETQYF
TRBD1	TRBV7-2	TRBJ1-1	-	TGTGCCAGCAGCGTCCAGGGGGATACTGAAGCTTTCTTT	CASSVQGDTEAFF
TRBD1	TRBV3-1/TRBV3-2	TRBJ1-1	-	TGTGCCAGCAGCCAAGATGGGAGGGACAGGGAAGCTTTCTTT	CASSQDGRDREAFF
-	TRBV28	TRBJ1-1	-	TGTGCCAGCAGTTTTCCCGGACCCGAGACTGAAGCTTTCTTT	CASSFPGPETEAFF
-	TRBV3-1/TRBV3-2	TRBJ1-6	-	TGTGCCAGCAGCCAAGGCGGCAGGGATGCACCCCTCCACTTT	CASSQGGRDAPLHF
-	TRBV4-3	TRBJ1-1	-	TGCGCCAGCAGCCCAGCTGCACAGGGAATAGACACTGAAGCTTTCTTT	CASSPAAQGIDTEAFF
TRBD1	TRBV18	TRBJ1-4	-	TGTGCCAGCTCGCAAACAGGGGGTACAACTAATGAAAAACTGTTTTTT	CASSQTGGTTNEKLFF
TRBD1	TRBV6-5	TRBJ1-2	-	TGTGCCAGCAGTTATTGGACAGGCGAAGGCTACACCTTC	CASSYWTGEGYTF
TRBD2	TRBV6-6	TRBJ2-3	-	TGTGCCAGCAGTCCGCCGAGCGCGGGGGGTACAGATACGCAGTATTTT	CASSPPSAGGTDTQYF
-	TRBV25-1	TRBJ2-3	-	TGTGCCAGCGCCACTTTGGCCCGAGATACGCAGTATTTT	CASATLARDTQYF
-	TRBV27	TRBJ1-1	-	TGTGCCAGCAGTTTATCTGGCCCCTCGAACACTGAAGCTTTCTTT	CASSLSGPSNTEAFF
TRBD1	TRBV18	TRBJ2-3	-	TGTGCCAGCTCACCACCCGACAGGGGGATGAGCACAGATACGCAGTATTTT	CASSPPDRGMSTDTQYF
TRBD1	TRBV27	TRBJ2-7	-	TGTGCCAGCAGTTTCATGGGACAGACGTCCGCCGAGCAGTACTTC	CASSFMGQTSAEQYF
TRBD1	TRBV6-2/TRBV6-3	TRBJ2-1	-	TGTGCCAGCAGCAGTCCCGGGACAGGGGGAAATGAGCAGTTCTTC	CASSSPGTGGNEQFF
-	TRBV4-3	TRBJ1-3	-	TGCGCCAGCAGCCGGACAGCTGGAAACACCATATATTTT	CASSRTAGNTIYF
-	TRBV11-2	TRBJ2-3	few	TGTGCCAGCAGCTTAGGGGCGGGGGCAGGTAGGACAGATACGCAGTATTTT	CASSLGAGAGRTDTQYF
-	TRBV19	TRBJ1-5	-	TGTGCCAGTACCCCCCGAGGGGGAGAGAGCAATCAGCCCCAGCATTTT	CASTPRGGESNQPQHF
-	TRBV27	TRBJ2-1	-	TGTGCCAGCAGTCCCGAGGAGGGGCGGGATGAGCAGTTCTTC	CASSPEEGRDEQFF
-	TRBV12-5	TRBJ1-2	-	TGTGCTAGTGATTCCCCCGACAGAGTCTATGGCTACACCTTC	CASDSPDRVYGYTF
TRBD2	TRBV6-2/TRBV6-3	TRBJ2-3	-	TGTGCCAGCAGTATGTTACTAGCGGGGGGCACAGATACGCAGTATTTT	CASSMLLAGGTDTQYF
-	TRBV24-1	TRBJ1-2	-	TGTGCCACCAGTGCCCAGGGTGAGGTCGAGGACGGCTACACCTTC	CATSAQGEVEDGYTF